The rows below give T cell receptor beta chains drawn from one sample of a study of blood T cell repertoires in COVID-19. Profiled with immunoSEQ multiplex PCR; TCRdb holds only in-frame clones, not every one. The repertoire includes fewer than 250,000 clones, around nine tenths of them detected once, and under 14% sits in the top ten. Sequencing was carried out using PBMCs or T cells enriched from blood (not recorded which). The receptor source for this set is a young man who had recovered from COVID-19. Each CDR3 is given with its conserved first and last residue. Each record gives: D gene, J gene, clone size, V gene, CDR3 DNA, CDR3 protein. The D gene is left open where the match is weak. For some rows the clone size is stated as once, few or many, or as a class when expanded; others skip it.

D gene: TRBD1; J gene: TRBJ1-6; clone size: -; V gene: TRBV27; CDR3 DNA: TGTGCCAGCAGTGTATACGGGACAGCTCGTAATTCACCCCTCCACTTT; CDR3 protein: CASSVYGTARNSPLHF
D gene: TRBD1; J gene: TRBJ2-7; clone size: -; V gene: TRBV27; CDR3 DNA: TGTGCCAGCAGTCCAGACAGGGTTCGCGAGCAGTACTTC; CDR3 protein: CASSPDRVREQYF
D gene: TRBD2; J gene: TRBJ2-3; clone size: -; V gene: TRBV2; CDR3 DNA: TGTGCCAGCAACTTACTAGCGGGGGCCGGGGATACGCAGTATTTT; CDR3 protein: CASNLLAGAGDTQYF
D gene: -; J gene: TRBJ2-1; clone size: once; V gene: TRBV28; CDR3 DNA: TGTGCCAGCACTCCTGAAGGGGGAGGGAGATACAATGAGCAGTTCTTC; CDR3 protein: CASTPEGGGRYNEQFF
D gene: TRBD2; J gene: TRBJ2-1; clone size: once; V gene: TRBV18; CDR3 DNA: TGTGCCAGCTCACCCGGGACTAGCCACAGTGAGCAGTTCTTC; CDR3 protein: CASSPGTSHSEQFF
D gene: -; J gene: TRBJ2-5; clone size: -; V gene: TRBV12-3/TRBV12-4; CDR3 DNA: TGTGCCAGCAGTCCCCTTGGGAGAGAGACCCAGTACTTC; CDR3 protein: CASSPLGRETQYF
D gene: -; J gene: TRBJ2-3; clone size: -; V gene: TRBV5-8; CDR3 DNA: TGTGCCAGCAGCTTGGCCGGTACAGGCTGGGGTACAGATACGCAGTATTTT; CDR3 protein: CASSLAGTGWGTDTQYF
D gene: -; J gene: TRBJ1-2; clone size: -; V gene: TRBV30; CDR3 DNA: TGTGCCTGGAGTATGGGGGACTTCTATGGCTACACCTTC; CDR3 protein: CAWSMGDFYGYTF
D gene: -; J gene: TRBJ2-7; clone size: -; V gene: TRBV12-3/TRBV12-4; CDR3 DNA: TGTGCCAGCAGTTTAGAACAGGGCTACGAGCAGTACTTC; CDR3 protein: CASSLEQGYEQYF
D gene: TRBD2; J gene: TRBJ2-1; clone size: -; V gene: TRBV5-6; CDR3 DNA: TGTGCCAGCAGCCTCGGGACTAGCGGGAATATCTTC; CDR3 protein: CASSLGTSGNIF
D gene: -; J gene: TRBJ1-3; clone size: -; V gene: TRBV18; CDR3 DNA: TGTGCCAGCTCACCAGGGCCAGGAAACACCATATATTTT; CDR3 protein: CASSPGPGNTIYF
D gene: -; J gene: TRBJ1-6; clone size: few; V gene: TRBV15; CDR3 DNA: TGTGCCACCAGCAGACAGGGCTATAATTCACCCCTCCACTTT; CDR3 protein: CATSRQGYNSPLHF
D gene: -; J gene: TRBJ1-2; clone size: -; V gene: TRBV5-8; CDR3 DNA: TGTGCCAGCAGCTTGGACAGGGCTGTCTATGGCTACACCTTC; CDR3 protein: CASSLDRAVYGYTF
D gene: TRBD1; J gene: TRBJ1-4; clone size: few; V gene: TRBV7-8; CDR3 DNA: TGTGCCAGCAGCTTCGGAGCAGGGGGTAGGCTGGGTGAAAAACTGTTTTTT; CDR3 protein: CASSFGAGGRLGEKLFF
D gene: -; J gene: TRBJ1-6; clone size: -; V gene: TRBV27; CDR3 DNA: TGTGCCAGCAGTTTTGGGCTCCAGGGTAATTCACCCCTCCACTTT; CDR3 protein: CASSFGLQGNSPLHF
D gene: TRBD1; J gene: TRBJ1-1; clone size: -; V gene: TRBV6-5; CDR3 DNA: TGTGCCAGCAAACGGGACAGGTCGGGGACTGAAGCTTTCTTT; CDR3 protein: CASKRDRSGTEAFF
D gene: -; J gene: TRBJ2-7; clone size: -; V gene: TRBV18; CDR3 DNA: TGTGCCAGCTCACCGTCCGGACAGAGCTACGAGCAGTACTTC; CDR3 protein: CASSPSGQSYEQYF
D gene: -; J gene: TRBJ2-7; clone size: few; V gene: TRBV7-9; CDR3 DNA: TGTGCCAGCAGCTTTGGCAGGGATAGGGGTATGTCCTACGAGCAGTACTTC; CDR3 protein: CASSFGRDRGMSYEQYF
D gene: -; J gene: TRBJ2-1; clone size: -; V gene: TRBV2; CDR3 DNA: TGTGCCAGCACCGGTTTGGGACATAGAAAGCAGTTCTTC; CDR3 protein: CASTGLGHRKQFF
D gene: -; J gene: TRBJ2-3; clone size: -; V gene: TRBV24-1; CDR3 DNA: TGTGCCACCCAGGGACACGGGCGAGATACGCAGTATTTT; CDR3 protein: CATQGHGRDTQYF
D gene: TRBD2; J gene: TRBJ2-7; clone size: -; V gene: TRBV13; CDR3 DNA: TGTGCCAGCAGCGTACTAGCGGACAGCTCCTACGAGCAGTACTTC; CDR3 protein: CASSVLADSSYEQYF
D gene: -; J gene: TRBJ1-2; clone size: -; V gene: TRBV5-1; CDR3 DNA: TGCGCCACCGCGAAACAAGGGGGATCTCCCTATGGCTACACCTTC; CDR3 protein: CATAKQGGSPYGYTF
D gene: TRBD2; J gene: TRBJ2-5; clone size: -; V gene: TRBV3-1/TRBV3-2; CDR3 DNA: TGTGCCAGCAGCCAAGGAATTGGGGGTAGCGGGGGTAAAGAGACCCAGTACTTC; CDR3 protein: CASSQGIGGSGGKETQYF
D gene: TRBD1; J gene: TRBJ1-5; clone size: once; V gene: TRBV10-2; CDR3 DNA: TGCGCCAGCAGTGAGTCGGGACAGAATCAGCCCCAGCATTTT; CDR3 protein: CASSESGQNQPQHF
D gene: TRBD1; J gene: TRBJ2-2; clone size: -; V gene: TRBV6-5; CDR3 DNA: TGTGCCAGCCACCTAGGGACAGGGGGCACCGGGGAGCTGTTTTTT; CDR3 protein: CASHLGTGGTGELFF
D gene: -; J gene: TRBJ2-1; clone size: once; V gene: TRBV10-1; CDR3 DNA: TGCGCCAGCAGTGAGCCTGGACTGCTCAATGAGCAGTTCTTC; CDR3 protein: CASSEPGLLNEQFF
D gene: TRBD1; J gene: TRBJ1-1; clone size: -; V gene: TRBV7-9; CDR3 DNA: TGTGCCAGCAGCCCAGACAGGGGGCTGGGCACTGAAGCTTTCTTT; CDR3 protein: CASSPDRGLGTEAFF
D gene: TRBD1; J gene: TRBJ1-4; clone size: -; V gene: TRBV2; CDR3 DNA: TGTGCCAGCAGAGGGACAGGGAGCCCTAATGAAAAACTGTTTTTT; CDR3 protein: CASRGTGSPNEKLFF
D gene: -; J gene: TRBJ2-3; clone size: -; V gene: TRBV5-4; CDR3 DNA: TGTGCCAGCAGCCCAGATTACAGGGCTAGCACAGATACGCAGTATTTT; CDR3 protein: CASSPDYRASTDTQYF
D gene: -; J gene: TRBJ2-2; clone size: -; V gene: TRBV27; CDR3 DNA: TGTGCCAGCAGTTTAACAGGTTACACCGGGGAGCTGTTTTTT; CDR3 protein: CASSLTGYTGELFF
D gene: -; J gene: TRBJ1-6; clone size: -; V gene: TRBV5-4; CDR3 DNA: TGTGCCAGCAGCCTCGGCGGGAGGAGCTCCTATAATTCACCCCTCCACTTT; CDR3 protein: CASSLGGRSSYNSPLHF
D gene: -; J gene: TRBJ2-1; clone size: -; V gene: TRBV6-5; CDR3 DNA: TGTGCCAGCAGCGCGACTGCGGGCTACAATGAGCAGTTCTTC; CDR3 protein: CASSATAGYNEQFF
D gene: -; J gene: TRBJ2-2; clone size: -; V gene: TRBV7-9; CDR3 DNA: TGTGCCAGCAGCCCTATATTTACAGCGGGTACCGGGGAGCTGTTTTTT; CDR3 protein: CASSPIFTAGTGELFF
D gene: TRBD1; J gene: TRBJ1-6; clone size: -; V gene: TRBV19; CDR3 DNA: TGTGCCAGTAGTGGCCGGACAGGCGTGAGTTCACCCCTCCACTTT; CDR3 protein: CASSGRTGVSSPLHF
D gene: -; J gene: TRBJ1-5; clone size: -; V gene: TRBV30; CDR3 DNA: TGTGCCTGGAGTGCCCATCGACAGGTGAATCAGCCCCAGCATTTT; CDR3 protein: CAWSAHRQVNQPQHF
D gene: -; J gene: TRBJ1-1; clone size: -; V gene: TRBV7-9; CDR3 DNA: TGTGCCTCACGGGGTAGATCCACTGAAGCTTTCTTT; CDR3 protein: CASRGRSTEAFF
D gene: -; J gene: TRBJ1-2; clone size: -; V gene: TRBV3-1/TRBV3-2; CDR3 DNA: TGTGCCAGCAGCCAAAATCAAATGGCGGGCGGCTACACCTTC; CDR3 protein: CASSQNQMAGGYTF
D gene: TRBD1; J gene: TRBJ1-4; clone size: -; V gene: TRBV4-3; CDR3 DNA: TGCGCCAGCAGCCAAGAATTAGGGGGCGGAGGTGCAAAACTGTTTTTT; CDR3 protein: CASSQELGGGGAKLFF
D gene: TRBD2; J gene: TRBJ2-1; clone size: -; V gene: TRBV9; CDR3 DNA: TGTGCCAGCAGCGTAGGGGGACTAGCGTACAGCTCCTACAATGAGCAGTTCTTC; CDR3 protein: CASSVGGLAYSSYNEQFF
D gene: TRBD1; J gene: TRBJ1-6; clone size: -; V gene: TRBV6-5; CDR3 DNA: TGTGCCAGCAGTTCTCTTGGGGACAGGGGATCACCCCTCCACTTT; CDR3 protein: CASSSLGDRGSPLHF
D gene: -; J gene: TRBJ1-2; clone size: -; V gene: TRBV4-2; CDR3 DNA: TGTGCCAGCAGCCAGGAGGAGTTCTATGGCTACACCTTC; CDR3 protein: CASSQEEFYGYTF
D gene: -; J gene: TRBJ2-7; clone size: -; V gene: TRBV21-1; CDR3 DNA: TGTGCCAGCAGCAACCTTAGCGGGAACGAGCAGTACTTC; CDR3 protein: CASSNLSGNEQYF